Each of the 5 T cell receptor beta chains below was sequenced from the same sample in a study of pediatric ulcerative colitis. Using immunoSEQ multiplex PCR, the repertoire was profiled, and TCRdb retains in-frame clones only, with some absent. The table lists about 4,600 clones, around 94% of them singletons. The sequenced material came from blood. Receptor source: a boy aged 5-17 years who was a control in a study of pediatric ulcerative colitis.

J is TRBJ1-1 and V is TRBV11-2, with D uncertain. V was pared by 1 base and J by 5 bases, with 5 bases between. The CDR3 extends over 12 amino acids. Germline CDR1 is SGHAT and CDR2 is FQNNGV. CDR3 DNA: TGTGCCAGCAGCTTAGGGCAGACTGAAGCTTTCTTT. Its translation: CASSLGQTEAFF.

The chain employs TRBV19 and TRBJ2-7, with 9 bases that match TRBD1. CDR1 LNHDA and CDR2 SQIVND come from the germline V gene (reference sequence). The CDR3 runs to 14 residues. V lost 5 bases to trimming and J lost 4 bases; unmatched junction nucleotides: 6. DNA for the CDR3: TGTGCCAGTAGTCCCGGGACAGGGCCTTACGAGCAGTACGTC. Protein: CASSPGTGPYEQYV.

The rearrangement uses TRBV11-3 and TRBJ2-3, with D unresolved. Trimming cost V 4 bases and J 3 bases, with 11 bases left between them. CDR1 SGHNT and CDR2 YENEEA come from the germline V gene. CDR3 length: 14 residues. The CDR3 spells CASSYGRATDTQYF. In nucleotides, the CDR3 is TGTGCCAGCAGCTACGGCAGAGCAACAGATACGCAGTATTTT. The variable domain in full, with the rest retrieved from reference TRBV11-3 and TRBJ2-3, is EAGVVQSPRYKIIEKKQPVAFWCNPISGHNTLYWYLQNLGQGPELLIRYENEEAVDDSQLPKDRFSAERLKGVDSTLKIQPAELGDSAVYLCASSYGRATDTQYFGPGTRLTVL.

This clone was seen only a few times. V and J are TRBV7-9 and TRBJ1-2; D remains unclear. Trimming left V 2 bases short and J 2 bases short, with 6 bases between. CDR1 and CDR2 from the germline V gene are SEHNR and FQNEAQ (reference sequence). CDR3 size: 13 residues. CDR3 DNA: TGTGCCAGCAGCTTACGGAGCAACTATGGCTACACCTTC. Translated: CASSLRSNYGYTF.

J is TRBJ2-7 and V is TRBV5-4; the D call may be TRBD1 or TRBD2 (5 bases each). Looked up from germline, CDR1 is SGHNT and CDR2 is YYREEE (reference sequence). Trimming shortened V by 4 bases and J by 4 bases, and 21 bases separated the two germline ends. This CDR3 comprises 16 residues. The CDR3 here is CASSLGGGVWGYEQYV. CDR3 bases: TGTGCCAGCAGCCTGGGTGGGGGAGTATGGGGATACGAGCAGTACGTC.